These T cell receptor beta chains were read from a single sample in a study of blood T cell repertoires in COVID-19. Sequencing was performed with immunoSEQ multiplex PCR; in TCRdb, only in-frame clones are kept and a portion is missing. This table has fewer than 300,000 clones, 65% to 90% appearing once. The sequencing input was peripheral blood. These receptors were taken from a man aged 45-65 years with active or convalescent COVID-19. Each CDR3 is given with its conserved first and last residue. Each record gives: D gene, clone size, J gene, V gene, CDR3 protein, CDR3 DNA. A D gene is named only where the DNA matches it firmly. Some rows have no size entry. The others give once, few or many, or a class for an expanded clone.

TRBD1	-	TRBJ2-5	TRBV4-1	CASSQDPSGTGSETQYF	TGCGCCAGCAGCCAAGATCCATCCGGGACAGGGTCTGAGACCCAGTACTTC
-	-	TRBJ2-7	TRBV5-4	CASRRAGINYEQYF	TGTGCCAGCAGGAGGGCGGGGATTAACTACGAGCAGTACTTC
-	-	TRBJ2-3	TRBV6-6	CASSYSLATDTDTQYF	TGTGCCAGCAGTTACTCGTTAGCGACTGATACAGATACGCAGTATTTT
TRBD2	few	TRBJ2-7	TRBV20-1	CSASAGLAAGSYEQYF	TGCAGTGCTAGTGCGGGACTAGCGGCGGGATCCTACGAGCAGTACTTC
TRBD1	-	TRBJ1-3	TRBV2	CASSQGQGTGNTIYF	TGTGCCAGCAGTCAAGGACAGGGGACTGGAAACACCATATATTTT
-	-	TRBJ2-1	TRBV5-1	CASSLVSRDYNEQFF	TGCGCCAGCAGCTTAGTTTCGCGGGACTACAATGAGCAGTTCTTC
TRBD2	-	TRBJ2-2	TRBV11-3	CASSFRTSGIGSAGELFF	TGTGCCAGCAGCTTTAGGACTAGCGGGATAGGCTCTGCCGGGGAGCTGTTTTTT
TRBD1	-	TRBJ2-7	TRBV10-3	CAISAGQGYEQYF	TGTGCCATCAGTGCGGGACAGGGCTACGAGCAGTACTTC
TRBD1	-	TRBJ1-5	TRBV18	CASSPPTGGGRPQHF	TGTGCCAGCTCACCACCAACAGGGGGAGGAAGGCCCCAGCATTTT
-	-	TRBJ2-7	TRBV2	CASSRLANYEQYF	TGTGCCAGCAGTCGGCTAGCGAACTACGAGCAGTACTTC
-	-	TRBJ2-7	TRBV12-3/TRBV12-4	CASSFTSSYEQYF	TGTGCCAGCAGTTTCACTAGTTCCTACGAGCAGTACTTC
TRBD1	-	TRBJ1-4	TRBV2	CASKGATGVGEKLFF	TGTGCCAGCAAGGGGGCTACGGGGGTCGGAGAAAAACTGTTTTTT
-	-	TRBJ1-1	TRBV6-6	CASSYSPGDTEAFF	TGTGCCAGCAGTTACTCCCCAGGGGACACTGAAGCTTTCTTT
-	-	TRBJ1-1	TRBV19	CASSILQGSTEAFF	TGTGCCAGTAGTATTCTACAGGGTAGCACTGAAGCTTTCTTT
-	-	TRBJ1-2	TRBV6-5	CASSSGRNGYTF	TGTGCCAGCAGTTCAGGGAGGAATGGCTACACCTTC
-	-	TRBJ2-2	TRBV28	CASSKWTEHGELFF	TGTGCCAGCAGTAAATGGACAGAGCACGGGGAGCTGTTTTTT
-	-	TRBJ2-3	TRBV5-6	CASSLVPTSTDTQYF	TGTGCCAGCAGCTTGGTACCGACTAGCACAGATACGCAGTATTTT
-	once	TRBJ2-6	TRBV2	CASSSPFVLTF	TGTGCCAGCAGTTCCCCCTTCGTCCTGACTTTC
-	-	TRBJ1-1	TRBV27	CASRNLKGVDTEAFF	TGTGCCAGCAGGAATCTAAAGGGGGTGGACACTGAAGCTTTCTTT
TRBD1	-	TRBJ2-7	TRBV30	CAWTFGTAREQYF	TGTGCCTGGACCTTTGGGACAGCCAGAGAGCAGTACTTC
-	-	TRBJ1-5	TRBV5-6	CASSLAGRGSQPQHF	TGTGCCAGCAGCTTGGCGGGCCGGGGGTCTCAGCCCCAGCATTTT
-	-	TRBJ2-7	TRBV21-1	CASSTEYRVSYEQYF	TGTGCCAGCAGCACAGAATACAGGGTCTCCTACGAGCAGTACTTC
-	-	TRBJ2-7	TRBV19	CASSIVVGGEQYF	TGTGCCAGTAGTATCGTCGTGGGGGGCGAGCAGTACTTC
TRBD1	-	TRBJ1-1	TRBV4-3	CASSQAGQGRTEAFF	TGCGCCAGCAGCCAAGCAGGACAGGGGAGGACTGAAGCTTTCTTT
TRBD1	few	TRBJ1-4	TRBV11-2	CASSSNRQGRNEKLFF	TGTGCCAGCAGCTCCAATAGACAGGGGAGAAATGAAAAACTGTTTTTT
TRBD1	-	TRBJ2-1	TRBV7-9	CASSPDRVYNEQFF	TGTGCCAGCAGCCCGGACAGGGTTTACAATGAGCAGTTCTTC
-	-	TRBJ2-2	TRBV7-2	CASSLRSGKGATGELFF	TGTGCCAGCAGCTTACGTTCGGGAAAGGGAGCGACCGGGGAGCTGTTTTTT
TRBD2	once	TRBJ2-7	TRBV9	CASSVGVGGQALEQYF	TGTGCCAGCAGCGTAGGGGTGGGAGGGCAGGCCCTAGAGCAGTACTTC
-	once	TRBJ2-1	TRBV7-2	CASSLNRLPNEQFF	TGTGCCAGCAGCTTAAACAGGCTTCCCAATGAGCAGTTCTTC
-	-	TRBJ1-2	TRBV12-3/TRBV12-4	CASSSPQAYGYTF	TGTGCCAGCAGTTCCCCACAGGCCTATGGCTACACCTTC
TRBD2	-	TRBJ2-7	TRBV5-1	CAIPGGLARFYEQYF	TGCGCCATCCCTGGGGGACTAGCGAGATTCTACGAGCAGTACTTC
-	-	TRBJ1-5	TRBV19	CASKVPESLFHSNQPQHF	TGTGCCAGTAAAGTGCCGGAGAGCCTTTTTCATAGCAATCAGCCCCAGCATTTT
TRBD2	once	TRBJ2-7	TRBV20-1	CSASELAGVYEQYF	TGCAGTGCTAGTGAGCTAGCGGGAGTATACGAGCAGTACTTC
-	-	TRBJ1-1	TRBV18	CASSLYRLEMNTEAFF	TGTGCCAGCTCACTCTATAGACTCGAAATGAACACTGAAGCTTTCTTT
-	-	TRBJ2-7	TRBV5-1	CASSRQDSYEQYF	TGCGCCAGCAGCCGACAAGACTCCTACGAGCAGTACTTC
TRBD1	-	TRBJ1-5	TRBV28	CASSPGTVLQPQHF	TGTGCCAGCAGCCCCGGGACAGTATTACAGCCCCAGCATTTT
TRBD2	-	TRBJ2-3	TRBV18	CASSSGTSGSPLGTQYF	TGTGCCAGCTCATCTGGGACTAGCGGGAGTCCCTTAGGTACGCAGTATTTT
-	once	TRBJ2-5	TRBV5-8	CASSPRQGGIKTQYF	TGTGCCAGCAGTCCGAGGCAGGGGGGTATTAAGACCCAGTACTTC
-	few	TRBJ1-5	TRBV19	CASSPSGGNQPQHF	TGTGCCAGTAGCCCTAGCGGGGGAAATCAGCCCCAGCATTTT
-	once	TRBJ1-3	TRBV7-9	CASSSPQGSGNTIYF	TGTGCCAGCAGCTCGCCACAGGGCTCTGGAAACACCATATATTTT
TRBD2	once	TRBJ2-3	TRBV5-6	CASSYRAGATDTQYF	TGTGCCAGCAGTTATCGCGCGGGAGCCACAGATACGCAGTATTTT
-	-	TRBJ1-3	TRBV6-5	CASSYTPNSGNTIYF	TGTGCCAGCAGTTATACTCCCAACTCTGGAAACACCATATATTTT
-	-	TRBJ1-5	TRBV5-4	CASSLVRGGQPQHF	TGTGCCAGCAGCTTGGTCAGGGGCGGGCAGCCCCAGCATTTT
-	-	TRBJ1-6	TRBV6-5	CASTSGVLSPLHF	TGTGCCAGTACCTCAGGGGTTCTCTCACCCCTCCACTTT
-	-	TRBJ2-5	TRBV2	CASSNMGGKQETQYF	TGTGCCAGCAGCAACATGGGGGGAAAACAAGAGACCCAGTACTTC
-	-	TRBJ2-7	TRBV7-2	CASSYRPYYEQYF	TGTGCCAGCAGTTACAGGCCCTACTACGAGCAGTACTTC
TRBD2	-	TRBJ2-3	TRBV3-1/TRBV3-2	CASSPSGTQITDTQYF	TGTGCCAGCAGCCCGAGCGGGACCCAGATCACAGATACGCAGTATTTT
TRBD2	-	TRBJ2-1	TRBV5-1	CASSLAGGSSYNEQFF	TGCGCCAGCAGCTTGGCGGGGGGTAGCTCCTACAATGAGCAGTTCTTC
TRBD2	few	TRBJ2-7	TRBV28	CASSFEREGDEQYF	TGTGCCAGCAGTTTCGAGCGGGAGGGCGACGAGCAGTACTTC
-	-	TRBJ1-1	TRBV28	CASILPGAGPGKGAFF	TGTGCCAGCATCCTCCCTGGTGCGGGGCCGGGCAAGGGAGCTTTCTTT
-	-	TRBJ2-7	TRBV6-5	CASSYGAGPPYEQYF	TGTGCCAGCAGTTACGGGGCAGGTCCCCCCTACGAGCAGTACTTC
-	-	TRBJ1-1	TRBV13	CASSPRRGMNTEAFF	TGTGCCAGCAGCCCCCGCCGGGGGATGAACACTGAAGCTTTCTTT
-	-	TRBJ1-2	TRBV7-8	CASSPGYGYTF	TGTGCCAGCAGCCCGGGGTATGGCTACACCTTC
-	-	TRBJ2-1	TRBV4-3	CASSQGGNWDNEQFF	TGCGCCAGCAGCCAAGGAGGGAACTGGGACAATGAGCAGTTCTTC
TRBD1	-	TRBJ1-5	TRBV2	CASSEGQGTGHQPQHF	TGTGCCAGCAGTGAAGGACAGGGAACAGGGCATCAGCCCCAGCATTTT
TRBD2	-	TRBJ2-5	TRBV5-4	CASSYGEGTQYF	TGTGCCAGCAGCTATGGGGAGGGGACCCAGTACTTC
-	few	TRBJ1-2	TRBV7-9	CAGRGRGYGYTF	TGTGCCGGTCGCGGACGGGGCTATGGCTACACCTTC
-	-	TRBJ2-2	TRBV3-1/TRBV3-2	CASSLNTGELFF	TGTGCCAGCAGCCTAAACACCGGGGAGCTGTTTTTT
TRBD1	-	TRBJ2-2	TRBV5-1	CASNIGQGGTGELFF	TGCGCCAGCAACATAGGACAGGGGGGAACCGGGGAGCTGTTTTTT